One T cell receptor (beta chain) is described in this entry. As yet, its antigen is unknown. This specimen belongs to a study of cytomegalovirus exposure and HLA in healthy donors. Overall study results and limits: Highest at DRB1 and lowest at HLA-C, TCR association rates differed among HLA loci in a later analysis. Cytomegalovirus-associated TCR beta chains were listed, numbering around 150.

The PCR employed 60 Vbeta primers together with 13 Jbeta primers. The protocol was immunoSEQ multiplex PCR, while the TCRdb copy is restricted to in-frame clones and leaves out a portion. The sample comprises nearly 110,000 clones, roughly 70% of which are singletons, and about 14% rests with the top ten. This CDR3 has 16 residues. Germline assignment: CDR1 SEHNR and CDR2 FQNEAQ (reference sequence). Trimming cost V 10 bases and J 0 bases, with 21 bases left between them. Specimen: PBMCs. The chain joins TRBV7-9 to TRBJ1-1; a weak D match, TRBD1 (5 bases). The receptor comes from a woman in her forties in good health and CMV-seropositive. CDR3 loop: CAITILRARLNTEAFF. CDR3 sequence (DNA): TGTGCCATCACAATCCTCAGGGCGAGATTGAACACTGAAGCTTTCTTT. The full variable domain, its missing parts supplied by reference TRBV7-9 and TRBJ1-1, is DTGVSQNPRHKITKRGQNVTFRCDPISEHNRLYWYRQTLGQGPEFLTYFQNEAQLEKSRLLSDRFSAERPKGSFSTLEIQRTEQGDSAMYLCAITILRARLNTEAFFGQGTRLTVV.